A single sample is the source of the 32 T cell receptor beta chains below, sequenced in a study of cytomegalovirus exposure and HLA in healthy donors. The PCR contained 60 Vbeta and 13 Jbeta primers. The repertoire was sequenced with immunoSEQ multiplex PCR; TCRdb's copy has only in-frame clones and lacks some. The table lists roughly 43,000 clones. Sequenced: PBMCs. These receptors came from a woman between 40 and 50 years old in good health and CMV-seronegative.

This chain uses TRBV9 with TRBJ2-3, with 13 positions matching TRBD2. V was pared by 0 bases and J by 8 bases, with 15 bases of the junction left unmatched. Germline V CDR1 and CDR2: SGDLS, YYNGEE. The CDR3 spans 19 residues. The CDR3 DNA is TGTGCCAGCAGCGTAGCCAAAGTAGGACTAGCGGGAGTAGGAGCTACGCAGTATTTT. It codes for CASSVAKVGLAGVGATQYF.

V and J are TRBV5-4 and TRBJ2-2; TRBD2 agrees at 8 bases. Germline V gives CDR1 SGHNT, CDR2 YYREEE (reference sequence). J lost 4 bases, V lost 4 bases, and 9 bases had no gene match. This CDR3 contains 16 residues. The CDR3 coding sequence is TGTGCCAGCAGCCTAGTAGCGGGAACCGGCACCGGGGAGCTGTTTTTT. Translating it yields CASSLVAGTGTGELFF.

The chain combines TRBV11-2 with TRBJ1-5; 10 nucleotides agree with TRBD1. With V trimmed by 3 bases and J by 4 bases, 3 bases remained unmatched. Per the germline V gene, CDR1 is SGHAT and CDR2 is FQNNGV. The CDR3 is made up of 15 amino acids. CDR3 sequence: CASSLGQGINQPQHF. The CDR3 region has the DNA TGTGCCAGCAGCTTGGGACAGGGGATAAATCAGCCCCAGCATTTT.

The chain employs TRBV5-6 and TRBJ2-3, with unresolved D. Looked up from germline, CDR1 is SGHDT and CDR2 is YYEEEE. This CDR3 has 14 residues. V shed 4 bases and J shed 1 base, with 10 bases lying between them. The CDR3 coding sequence is TGTGCCAGCAGCCCGAGAGCTTGCACAGATACGCAGTATTTT. As protein: CASSPRACTDTQYF.

The V gene is TRBV5-5, the J gene TRBJ1-4; D call uncertain. The CDR3 totals 13 residues. CDR1 and CDR2 from the germline V gene are SGHKS and YYEKEE (reference sequence). Between the trimmed V and J ends, which lost 4 bases and 7 bases, there was a span of 11 bases. The CDR3 reads CASSPTGFEKLFF. The CDR3 DNA reads TGTGCCAGCAGCCCGACGGGATTTGAAAAACTGTTTTTT. Looking up the rest from reference TRBV5-5 and TRBJ1-4 gives the full variable domain: DAGVTQSPTHLIKTRGQQVTLRCSPISGHKSVSWYQQVLGQGPQFIFQYYEKEERGRGNFPDRFSARQFPNYSSELNVNALLLGDSALYLCASSPTGFEKLFFGSGTQLSVL.

This CDR3 reads CASSFAPGQGYEQYF. The DNA of the CDR3 is TGTGCCAGCAGCTTTGCTCCGGGACAGGGGTACGAGCAGTACTTC. The chain is built from TRBV7-2 and TRBJ2-7; the match to TRBD1 covers 10 bases. V was clipped by 3 bases and J by 4 bases; unmatched bases: 6. The CDR3 is 15 amino acids. Germline V gene lookup returns CDR1 SGHTA and CDR2 FQGNSA. The full variable domain, completed using reference TRBV7-2 and TRBJ2-7, is GAGVSQSPSNKVTEKGKDVELRCDPISGHTALYWYRQSLGQGLEFLIYFQGNSAPDKSGLPSDRFSAERTGGSVSTLTIQRTQQEDSAVYLCASSFAPGQGYEQYFGPGTRLTVT.

This chain connects TRBV9 to TRBJ2-3; D ambiguous. Between the trimmed V and J ends, which lost 0 bases and 0 bases, there was a span of 14 bases. Germline-derived CDR1 and CDR2 are SGDLS and YYNGEE. The CDR3 is 17 residues long. The chain's CDR3 is CASSVGPRDASTDTQYF. The CDR3, as DNA: TGTGCCAGCAGCGTAGGGCCTAGAGATGCGAGCACAGATACGCAGTATTTT.

The chain has TRBV5-1 and TRBJ2-1; a possible D gene is TRBD2 (6 bases). Looked up from germline, CDR1 is SGHRS and CDR2 is YFSETQ. This CDR3 comprises 16 residues. V was trimmed by 4 bases and J by 5 bases, leaving 19 bases between them. CDR3 sequence reads: CASSPNGGTQDNEQFF. The DNA for the CDR3 is TGCGCCAGCAGCCCGAATGGGGGGACTCAAGACAATGAGCAGTTCTTC.

The rearrangement joins TRBV10-1 to TRBJ2-1; D may be TRBD2 (6 bases). CDR1 and CDR2 (germline): WNHNN, SYGVQD (reference sequence). V lost 6 bases to trimming and J lost 5 bases, with 23 bases between them. The CDR3 has 17 residues. The CDR3 nucleotides read TGCGCCAGCAGGGGGGGTCGGCTAGCTTCATCCGACAATGAGCAGTTCTTC. Its translation is CASRGGRLASSDNEQFF.

This chain joins TRBV6-1 and TRBJ2-5; 8 nucleotides match TRBD2. The junction had 12 bases not matched to a gene; V was cut back by 7 bases and J by 8 bases. The CDR3 spans 14 residues. The germline V gene encodes CDR1 MNHNS and CDR2 SASEGT. CDR3 DNA: TGTGCCAGCATTCTTGGACTAGCCCAAGTTACCCAGTACTTC. It yields the protein CASILGLAQVTQYF.

The rearrangement links TRBV9 to TRBJ2-2, with 8 bases lining up with TRBD1. Trimming took 0 bases from V and 7 from J; bases not matched to a gene: 5. CDR1 is SGDLS and CDR2 is YYNGEE in the germline V gene. The CDR3 is 15 amino acids. The CDR3 spells CASSVADRGHGELFF. For the CDR3, the DNA is TGTGCCAGCAGCGTAGCTGACAGGGGACACGGGGAGCTGTTTTTT.

The genes are TRBV5-1 and TRBJ2-7; TRBD2 matches at 7 bases. J was trimmed by 2 bases and V by 3 bases; bases with no gene match: 5. CDR3 length: 14 residues. In germline, CDR1 is SGHRS, CDR2 YFSETQ. In nucleotides, the CDR3 is TGCGCCAGCAGCTCTTCTAGCGGCGCCTACGAGCAGTACTTC. Amino acids: CASSSSSGAYEQYF.

The genes are TRBV5-1 and TRBJ2-3; 9 bases agree with TRBD2. With V trimmed by 0 bases and J by 0 bases, 2 bases remained unmatched. This CDR3 is 16 amino acids long. In germline, CDR1 is SGHRS, CDR2 YFSETQ. The CDR3 DNA reads as TGCGCCAGCAGCTTGGCGGCGGGAGGGAGCACAGATACGCAGTATTTT. Protein sequence: CASSLAAGGSTDTQYF.

The chain recombines TRBV12-5 with TRBJ2-1; possible D gene TRBD2, 6 bases. The germline gives CDR1 LGHNT, CDR2 FRNRAP. Trimming took off 1 base at V and 8 bases at J, with 15 bases between the two ends. The CDR3 consists of 15 residues. The CDR3 sequence: CASGLGSGVGDEQFF. The CDR3, as DNA: TGTGCTAGTGGTTTGGGTAGCGGAGTGGGGGATGAGCAGTTCTTC.

This sequence joins TRBV5-1 and TRBJ2-7; perhaps TRBD2 as D (5 bases). This CDR3 is built from 15 residues. V gave up 4 bases and J gave up 5 bases, with 19 bases separating them. The V gene's germline CDR1 is SGHRS and CDR2 YFSETQ. The CDR3 coding sequence is TGCGCCAGCAGCCCACTAGGTACCCTGCGCCACGAGCAGTACTTC. It translates to CASSPLGTLRHEQYF.

This sequence joins TRBV27 and TRBJ2-5; D remains ambiguous. Deletions cut 5 bases from V and 6 bases from J, with 25 bases between. This CDR3 spans 17 amino acids. Looked up from germline, CDR1 is MNHEY and CDR2 is SMNVEV (reference sequence). The CDR3 nucleotides read TGTGCCAGCAGTCCCGGGTTAACGTCCTTAAGTACGAAGACCCAGTACTTC. Its protein is CASSPGLTSLSTKTQYF.

This chain uses TRBV20-1 with TRBJ2-1; D may be TRBD1 (6 bases). Trimming took 4 bases from V and 12 from J, leaving 10 bases between them. The CDR3 loop spans 10 amino acids. Germline V gene lookup returns CDR1 DFQATT and CDR2 SNEGSKA (reference sequence). CDR3 bases: TGCAGTGCTACAGGGGTTGGGCAGTTCTTC. It yields the protein CSATGVGQFF.

The gene calls are TRBV5-1 and TRBJ2-1; D unclear. With 5 bases removed from V and 0 bases from J, the gap between germline ends came to 12 bases. This CDR3 spans 15 amino acids. The V gene's germline CDR1 is SGHRS and CDR2 YFSETQ. The CDR3: CASSSSASSYNEQFF. The CDR3 nucleotides read TGCGCCAGCAGTTCCTCCGCTAGCTCCTACAATGAGCAGTTCTTC.

The CDR3 DNA follows: TGTGCCAGCAGCTCTACGGGCGGGAGGGAAGCTGAGCAGTTCTTC. It is translated as CASSSTGGREAEQFF. The gene calls are TRBV7-3 and TRBJ2-1; 9 nucleotides match TRBD2. CDR3 length equals 15 residues. CDR1 SGHTA and CDR2 FQGTGA come from the germline V gene. J was trimmed by 9 bases and V by 4 bases; bases with no gene match: 10.

The V call is TRBV4-1, the J call TRBJ2-7; TRBD1 matches at 7 bases. J was trimmed by 5 bases and V by 4 bases; bases with no gene match: 11. CDR1 is MGHRA and CDR2 is YSYEKL in the germline V gene. The CDR3 covers 15 residues. Written as DNA, the CDR3 is TGCGCCAGCAGCCGAATAAGGACAGGTGGCGACGAGCAGTACTTC. Protein product: CASSRIRTGGDEQYF.

The rearrangement joins TRBV6-5 to TRBJ2-3; 9 nucleotides match TRBD2. The ends lost 2 bases at V and 2 bases at J; junction bases unmatched: 2. Germline CDR1 reads MNHEY; CDR2 reads SVGAGI. This CDR3 spans 15 amino acids. CDR3 sequence: CASSYGGRATDTQYF. The CDR3 DNA follows: TGTGCCAGCAGTTACGGCGGGAGGGCCACAGATACGCAGTATTTT.

The chain recombines TRBV28 with TRBJ2-7; D is uncertain. Trimming took 2 bases from V and 1 from J, leaving 6 bases between them. Germline assignment: CDR1 MDHEN and CDR2 SYDVKM. The CDR3 totals 13 residues. Written as DNA, the CDR3 is TGTGCCAGCAGTTTACCCTCTTCCTACGAGCAGTACTTC. It codes for CASSLPSSYEQYF.

J is TRBJ1-1 and V is TRBV4-3, with unresolved D. Germline V lookup: CDR1 LGHNA, CDR2 YSLEER. This CDR3 region has 13 residues. Trimming removed 4 bases from V and 5 bases from J, with 11 bases in between. The CDR3 region is CASSPRGITEAFF. CDR3 DNA sequence: TGCGCCAGCAGCCCACGCGGAATAACTGAAGCTTTCTTT.

J is TRBJ2-7 and V is TRBV1; the table's D call, TRBD2, has no DNA check behind it. TRBV1 is a known pseudogene. The CDR3 spans 15 residues. CDR3 sequence (DNA): TGCACCAGCAGCCAACCGACTAGCGGGCCCCTCGAGCAGTACTTC. It yields the protein CTSSQPTSGPLEQYF.

The chain employs TRBV5-1 and TRBJ2-5; TRBD2 might be the D (6 bases). In germline, CDR1 is SGHRS, CDR2 YFSETQ. V lost 2 bases and J lost 5, with 10 bases in between. CDR3 size: 13 residues. CDR3 coding DNA: TGCGCCAGCAGCTTTTTGGGGGGTGAGACCCAGTACTTC. This sequence encodes CASSFLGGETQYF.

This sequence joins TRBV4-2 and TRBJ2-2, with 7 bases identical to TRBD1. V lost 6 bases to trimming and J lost 1 base; unmatched junction nucleotides: 5. The germline V gene encodes CDR1 LGHNA and CDR2 YNFKEQ. This CDR3 spans 15 amino acids. CDR3 amino acids: CASSVGTENTGELFF. The CDR3 DNA reads TGTGCCAGCAGTGTCGGGACAGAGAACACCGGGGAGCTGTTTTTT.

The rearrangement uses TRBV4-3 and TRBJ1-2, with 7 bases identical to TRBD1. Trimming removed 5 bases from V and 0 bases from J; junction bases left unmatched: 3. This CDR3 is built from 14 residues. Germline CDR1 is LGHNA and CDR2 is YSLEER. In DNA, the CDR3 is TGCGCCAGCAGCGTCGGGACAGCTAACTATGGCTACACCTTC. Translating gives CASSVGTANYGYTF.

The chain employs TRBV29-1 and TRBJ1-2; 9 nucleotides line up with TRBD1. This CDR3 is built from 15 residues. V lost 5 bases to trimming and J lost 3 bases; unmatched junction nucleotides: 10. The V gene's germline CDR1 is SQVTM and CDR2 ANQGSEA. The CDR3 loop reads CSVQGPDRGYYGYTF. CDR3 coding DNA: TGCAGCGTTCAGGGTCCGGACAGGGGCTACTATGGCTACACCTTC.

The CDR3 DNA follows: TGTGCCAGCAGTATTCGACTAGCGACAAATGAGCAGTTCTTC. This translates into CASSIRLATNEQFF. This chain uses TRBV27 with TRBJ2-1; TRBD2 aligns across 8 bases. Germline-derived CDR1 and CDR2 are MNHEY and SMNVEV (reference sequence). Trimming at V came to 5 bases and at J to 7 bases, leaving 7 bases not matched to a gene. The CDR3 runs 14 residues.

The chain is built from TRBV28 and TRBJ2-1, with 12 bases identical to TRBD2. The J segment lost 8 bases and the V segment lost 6 bases, leaving 8 bases of the junction unmatched. The CDR3 consists of 15 residues. CDR1 MDHEN and CDR2 SYDVKM come from the germline V gene. The CDR3: CASSFRRLAGDEQFF. CDR3 coding DNA: TGTGCCAGCAGCTTCCGAAGACTAGCGGGAGATGAGCAGTTCTTC.

The chain couples TRBV9 to TRBJ2-2; 10 bases map to TRBD2. CDR1 is SGDLS, CDR2 YYNGEE, per germline. The CDR3 spans 16 residues. V dropped 3 bases and J dropped 5; count of bases not matched to a gene: 7. CDR3: CASSAVLAGSTGELFF. The CDR3 DNA sequence: TGTGCCAGCAGCGCCGTACTAGCGGGATCTACCGGGGAGCTGTTTTTT. The whole variable domain, filled in from reference TRBV9 and TRBJ2-2, reads DSGVTQTPKHLITATGQRVTLRCSPRSGDLSVYWYQQSLDQGLQFLIQYYNGEERAKGNILERFSAQQFPDLHSELNLSSLELGDSALYFCASSAVLAGSTGELFFGEGSRLTVL.

The rearrangement joins TRBV6-5 to TRBJ2-3; D unclear. CDR3 length equals 15 residues. Germline values: CDR1 MNHEY, CDR2 SVGAGI. Trimming cost V 8 bases and J 2 bases, with 17 bases left between them. The CDR3 protein is CASERGGSVTDTQYF. The CDR3 nucleotides read TGTGCCAGCGAAAGAGGCGGCTCAGTCACAGATACGCAGTATTTT.